This TCR beta chain is drawn from a study of T cell clones after liver transplantation. In the study overall: Immunosuppression withdrawal was tried within 2 years after liver transplantation in this trial. Subjects received no induction therapy and standard immunosuppression until randomization at 12-24 months post-transplant. Tolerance: complete withdrawal held at least one year, liver enzymes staying within twice normal. Overall study results and limits: Rather than being deleted, graft donor-reactive T cells may have moved into the graft.

The assay was immunoSEQ multiplex PCR, and TCRdb's table has in-frame clones only and misses some. This sample has about 75,000 clones, with around 80% found just once. Comments on this clone: Its target is unknown.

This CDR3 has 14 residues. V was clipped by 0 bases and J by 2 bases, with 8 bases between them. The receptor was isolated from a human patient who received a liver transplant. Some T cells may be provided by the graft donor. The V call is TRBV23-1, the J call TRBJ2-7; D is ambiguous. TRBV23-1 is an open reading frame, and its role is uncertain. Sequenced material: CD4+ T cells from blood, taken 48 months after liver transplant. The CDR3 reads CASSQSGQPYEQYF. The CDR3 DNA is TGCGCCAGCAGTCAATCAGGCCAGCCCTACGAGCAGTACTTC.